This TCR beta chain derives from a study of shared clonotypes between healthy human individuals (dated by TCRdb to the early 2020s). Turning to the overall study: The cohort comprised a couple of women and a few men aged 18 to 49 years. Blood TCR repertoires of five healthy adults were deeply sequenced to estimate repertoire size and the extent of clonotype sharing between individuals. Per donor, three plates each were used for CD4 naive and CD4 memory, two for CD8 naive, and one for CD8 memory. Each donor's leukapheresis produced roughly between roughly 0.85 and 10 billion PBMCs. To increase sequencing depth and limit assay-specific biases, TCR repertoire library preparation and sequencing were carried out by different laboratories using diverse techniques.

CD8 naive samples were obtained by positive selection for CCR7 among CD45RO-negative cells, yielding a CD45RA+CCR7+ population from which TemRA cells were excluded. The donors were healthy, HIV-negative adults with no recently reported acute infections or vaccinations. All donors were Caucasian adults living in Nashville, Tennessee, USA. Blood was collected by leukapheresis, and PBMCs were isolated by Ficoll-Histopaque density gradient centrifugation and then cryopreserved in liquid nitrogen vapor phase. Analytical flow cytometry was used to check the purity and quantity of every magnetically sorted T cell population. Each sorted fraction had its genomic DNA isolated and then quantified by UV absorbance on a Nanodrop 2000c. A remark on this clone: Its antigen is not yet known. No much larger clone exists at a distance of one base, and base qualities are not known.

The CDR3 contains 14 residues, cysteine and phenylalanine counted. Only the CDR3 part of the read is kept: 42 bases, read in frame from the first base. CDR1 and CDR2 (ENHRY, SYGVKD) derive from the germline V gene. V is pared back by 3 bases and J by 3 bases, with 9 bases lying between the germline termini. Broader findings and caveats from the paper: Sampling was restricted to blood, and TCR repertoires in tissues likely differ from the TCR repertoires found in blood. Around 5.4% of naive CD4, roughly 3.6% of naive CD8, around 2.3% of memory CD4, and about 0.4% of memory CD8 clonotypes were shared across a few donors. Naive subsets generally had larger estimated clonotype richness than memory subsets did. Even with the large sequencing depth, rarefaction of the sorted-subset datasets indicated that sequencing was incomplete. Because the study included a small number of donors, the genetic and exposure-history diversity represented was limited. Pairwise subsampling led to the expectation that sequencing depth would affect the degree of clonotype sharing among donors. Compared with non-shared clonotypes, clonotypes shared by all four sorted-subset donors had higher generation probabilities.

Using the deep immunoSEQ assay, multiplex PCR amplified TCR CDR3 regions from genomic DNA. Extracted genomic DNA from each cell subset was distributed evenly across all wells of several immunoSEQ 96-well plates, and each plate was treated as a replicate. For sorted subsets, roughly 200 ng of genomic DNA, equivalent to some 30,000 T cell genomes, went into each replicate PCR. The purified libraries were quantified using a Qubit 3.0 fluorometer, sized with a Bioanalyzer 2100, and then quantified again using the KAPA Library Quantification kit. A separate single-read 150-cycle Illumina NextSeq 550 flow cell was used to sequence each immunoSEQ 96-well plate. In the authors' own workflow: Because only junctional sequences without quality scores were contained in the immunoSEQ output, filtering matching that applied to full-length reads could not be performed. To assign V/J genes and CDR3, sequences were annotated using PyIR, a Python wrapper for IgBLAST v1.9, with IMGT germline references. Reads with weak V/J assignments (E-value above 1e-6), missing CDR3, stop codons, out-of-frame junctions, or ambiguous translated residues were removed. A V3J clonotype was defined by an identical inferred V gene, J gene, and CDR3 amino acid sequence. To compute the percentage overlap between repertoires, the number of shared unique clonotypes was divided by the size of the smaller repertoire. Three approaches were used to assess repertoire richness: RTK rarefaction, the Chao1 estimator, and Recon v2.1 estimates of unobserved clonotypes. For all TCRbeta clonotypes obtained by the gDNA method from four donors, generation probabilities were computed with OLGA. The table was pulled from immuneACCESS by TCRdb, which kept in-frame rearrangements only. Such tables lose some clones; where checked, under half of the loss comes from unresolved V genes, and the rest has no known cause. V and J calls and clone size are given by that table; D and trimming were obtained from the DNA. Across this sample there are about 2.1 million clones, with 85% to 95% seen only once. The ten largest clones add up to more than 1.5% of the sample.

The sequence joins TRBV10-3 to TRBJ1-5, and perhaps TRBD1 as D gene, on 6 matching bases. The sequenced sample consisted of naive CD8+ T cells from PBMCs. The sample's cell subset or site label, in plain terms: CD45RA+CCR7+. The TCR comes from a young man in good health. Some clones in this sample may be carry-over from other donors' samples. The nucleotide sequence reads as follows: TGTGCCATCAGTGATAACAGGGCCAATCAGCCCCAGCATTTT. This gives the protein CAISDNRANQPQHF.